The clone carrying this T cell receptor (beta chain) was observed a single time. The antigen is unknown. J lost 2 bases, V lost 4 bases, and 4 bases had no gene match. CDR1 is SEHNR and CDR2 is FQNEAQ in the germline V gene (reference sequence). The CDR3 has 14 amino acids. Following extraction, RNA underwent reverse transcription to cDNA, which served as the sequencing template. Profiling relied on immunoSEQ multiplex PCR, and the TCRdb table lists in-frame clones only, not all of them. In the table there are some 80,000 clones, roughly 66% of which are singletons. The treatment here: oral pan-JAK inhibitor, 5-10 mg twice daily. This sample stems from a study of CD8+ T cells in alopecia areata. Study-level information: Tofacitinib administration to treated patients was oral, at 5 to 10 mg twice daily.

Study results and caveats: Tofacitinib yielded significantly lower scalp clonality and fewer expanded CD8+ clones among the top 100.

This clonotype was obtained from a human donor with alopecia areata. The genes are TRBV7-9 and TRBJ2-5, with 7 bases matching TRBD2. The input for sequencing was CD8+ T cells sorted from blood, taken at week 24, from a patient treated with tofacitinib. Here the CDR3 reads CASSSQGGQETQYF. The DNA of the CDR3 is TGTGCCAGCAGCTCCCAGGGAGGGCAAGAGACCCAGTACTTC.